Shown below are 2 T cell receptor beta chains from a single sample sequenced in a study of regulatory T cells. The primer mix had 52 TRBV and 13 TRBJ primers. Profiling relied on immunoSEQ multiplex PCR, and the TCRdb table lists in-frame clones only, not all of them. The sample lists about 30,000 clones, 85% to 95% occurring once. For these receptors, no antigen is known. Regarding the study as a whole: Hydrophobic residues at CDR3 positions 6 and 7 were enriched in conventional CD4+ T cells of CD3G-deficient patients.

Sequenced input: conventional CD4+ T cells sorted from blood. The receptors were sampled from a person aged 18-35 years with CD3G deficiency.

J is TRBJ2-1 and V is TRBV27, with D possibly TRBD2 on 5 matching bases. CDR1 is MNHEY, CDR2 SMNVEV, per germline (reference sequence). The CDR3 is 15 amino acids. The V end lost 3 bases, the J end lost 2 bases, and 11 bases lay between the germline ends. CDR3 amino acids: CASSLVGSPYNEQFF. The CDR3, as DNA: TGTGCCAGCAGTTTGGTGGGGAGCCCCTACAATGAGCAGTTCTTC.

The V and J genes are TRBV6-1 and TRBJ1-6; D call uncertain. Trimming shortened V by 6 bases and J by 9 bases, and 12 bases separated the two germline ends. Looked up from germline, CDR1 is MNHNS and CDR2 is SASEGT. The CDR3 totals 13 residues. The CDR3 loop reads CASSHLMGSPLHF. The DNA for the CDR3 is TGTGCCAGCAGCCACCTCATGGGTTCACCCCTCCACTTT.